The entry below gives a single T cell receptor beta chain sequence along with its context. Its antigen is unknown. It has no much larger one-base neighbor in the sample; base qualities were not kept. The method behind the library was the immunoSEQ multiplex PCR assay. In its TCRdb copy, this immuneACCESS table keeps in-frame sequences only and misses some clones. Where compared with another copy, unresolved V genes explain less than half of these, and the others have no known cause. The sample table contains 12,000 or so clones; only one count was recorded for 55% to 65% of them. The ten most abundant clones make up around 21% of the sample. The data belong to a study of chemoradiotherapy in HPV16-positive cancers (dated by TCRdb to 2022 to 2024). Regarding the research as a whole: Using functional T-cell assays on cells from a couple of HPV16-positive patients, the researchers defined candidate HPV-specific T-cell clones and common TCR motifs. The candidate HPV-specific TCRs and motifs were then tracked in TCR repertoires from around 86 patients with HPV-related cancers. The study asked whether T-cell immunity against the HPV oncoproteins E6 and E7 changes during chemoradiotherapy and whether it affects survival. What the research found in general, with its limitations: The survival association was reported for HPV16-positive patients, and the functional definition of HPV-specific T cells was derived from only two HPV16-positive patients. Expansion of candidate HPV-specific clones and E7-related TCR motifs was observed in the tumor microenvironment during treatment, whereas no such expansion was observed for non-HPV-specific T cells. Improved recurrence-free survival in HPV16-positive patients was associated with expansion of HPV-responsive T cells during chemoradiotherapy.

Repertoires were sampled repeatedly over the course of chemoradiotherapy, so clonal expansion could be followed in the tumor microenvironment. The cysteine opens and the phenylalanine closes a CDR3 of 15 amino acids. The kept DNA is CDR3 alone, 45 bases in frame from the first base. For this chain, trimming is 2 bases at the V end and 8 bases at the J end, and the number of junction bases without a gene match is 5. As encoded in the germline V gene, CDR1 is MNHNS while CDR2 is SASEGT. The sample was acquired from a patient who underwent chemoradiotherapy. The V gene is TRBV6-1 and the J gene is TRBJ1-3; TRBD1 matches 11 bases in the middle. The receptor comes from a human donor with HPV-associated anogenital cancer. The nucleotide sequence reads TGTGCCAGCAGTGAACACGGGACAGGGGGAGACACCATATATTTT. This translates into CASSEHGTGGDTIYF.